Each of the 30 T cell receptor beta chains below was sequenced from the same sample in a study of beta chain features in type 1 diabetes. Sequencing targeted expressed TCRB transcripts, as all isolated RNA had been reverse transcribed. Profiling relied on immunoSEQ multiplex PCR, and the TCRdb table lists in-frame clones only, not all of them. The sample carries under 550,000 clones, 10% to 12% recorded once. Sequenced: naive CD4+ T cells from blood. Receptor source: a woman younger than 35 in good health.

V is TRBV6-5 and J is TRBJ2-1; a weak D match, TRBD1 (5 bases). Germline values: CDR1 MNHEY, CDR2 SVGAGI. V was clipped by 6 bases and J by 2 bases, with 14 bases between them. The CDR3 has 15 residues. Written as DNA, the CDR3 is TGTGCCAGCAGCCTCAAGGGGCCTCCCTACAATGAGCAGTTCTTC. It encodes CASSLKGPPYNEQFF.

With regard to this clone: The same CDR3 arises from other DNA sequences in this sample as well. V and J are TRBV7-9 and TRBJ2-7; 7 nucleotides agree with TRBD2. Per germline, CDR1 SEHNR and CDR2 FQNEAQ (reference sequence). This CDR3 has 14 residues. V lost 5 bases to trimming and J lost 3 bases; unmatched junction nucleotides: 7. The CDR3 reads CASSLASGSYEQYF. The CDR3 region has the DNA TGTGCCAGCAGCCTGGCTAGCGGTAGCTACGAGCAGTACTTC.

V is TRBV11-2 and J is TRBJ2-3; weak D call: TRBD2 (6 bases). V lost 5 bases and J lost 2, with 11 bases in between. CDR3 length: 14 amino acids. Germline-derived CDR1 and CDR2 are SGHAT and FQNNGV. The CDR3 reads CASSRTTNTDTQYF. The CDR3 nucleotides read TGTGCCAGCAGCAGGACTACCAACACAGATACGCAGTATTTT.

This clone was counted between two and nine times. This chain links TRBV7-2 with TRBJ2-7; 9 bases align to TRBD2. Germline CDR1 and CDR2: SGHTA and FQGNSA. This CDR3 spans 14 amino acids. Losses at the gene ends were 2 bases for V and 6 bases for J; bases not matched to a gene: 5. The CDR3 loop reads CASSLLAGVAEQYF. CDR3 DNA sequence: TGTGCCAGCAGCTTATTAGCGGGAGTCGCCGAGCAGTACTTC.

This clone was seen a handful of times. Its ends do not fully match the called genes, so a read error is possible. J is TRBJ1-2 and V is TRBV2; D not resolved. This CDR3 is 13 amino acids long. Germline loops: CDR1 SNHLY, CDR2 FYNNEI. DNA for the CDR3: TGTGCCAGCAGCGAAGCCTCGATCTATGGCTACACCTTC. This encodes CASSEASIYGYTF.

This clone was detected only a few times. This sequence joins TRBV11-1 and TRBJ2-5, with 8 bases matching TRBD1. Germline CDR1 SGHAT, CDR2 FQDESV (reference sequence). This CDR3 contains 14 residues. The J segment lost 3 bases and the V segment lost 2 bases, leaving 2 bases of the junction unmatched. The CDR3 is CASSLRQGKETQYF. CDR3 nucleotide sequence: TGTGCCAGCAGCTTAAGACAGGGGAAAGAGACCCAGTACTTC.

This clone was counted only a few times. The chain couples TRBV30 to TRBJ2-5; D might be TRBD1 or TRBD2, each matching 5 bases. The V and J ends lost 4 bases and 14 bases respectively, with 17 bases between them. Germline V gene data show CDR1 as GTSNPN and CDR2 as SVGIG (reference sequence). The CDR3 sequence is 11 residues long. CDR3 in DNA: TGTGCCTGGACCGCTACCCGGGACCCTTACTTC. Its translation: CAWTATRDPYF.

This clone has only a few counts. The chain recombines TRBV15 with TRBJ1-2, with 9 bases matching TRBD1. V lost 1 base, J lost 6 bases, and 3 bases stayed unmatched. This CDR3 has 14 residues. Germline CDR1 and CDR2: LNHNV and YYDKDF (reference sequence). The DNA for the CDR3 is TGTGCCACCAGCAGAGGGGACAGGGCGGATGGCTACACCTTC. It codes for CATSRGDRADGYTF.

The V call is TRBV2, the J call TRBJ1-6, with D possibly matching TRBD1 (6 bases). From germline, CDR1 is SNHLY and CDR2 FYNNEI. V was clipped by 5 bases and J by 7 bases, with 9 bases between them. This CDR3 has 13 residues. CDR3 coding DNA: TGTGCCAGCAGTTCGGACAGAAATTCACCCCTCCACTTT. This encodes CASSSDRNSPLHF.

This clone was seen more than once but under ten times. The chain has TRBV15 and TRBJ2-1; D gene unclear. CDR1 LNHNV and CDR2 YYDKDF come from the germline V gene (reference sequence). CDR3 length: 13 residues. Trimming left V 5 bases short and J 3 bases short, with 8 bases between. DNA of the CDR3: TGTGCCACCAGCTTCTCGGGCTACAATGAGCAGTTCTTC. It encodes CATSFSGYNEQFF.

This clone was detected ten times or more. V is TRBV7-2 and J is TRBJ1-2, with 8 nucleotides matching TRBD1. CDR3 size: 13 residues. CDR1 and CDR2 from the germline V gene are SGHTA and FQGNSA. J gave up 7 bases and V 3 bases, and 4 bases lay outside the gene matches. In DNA, the CDR3 is TGTGCCAGCAGCTTGGACAGGGACTTTGGCTACACCTTC. As protein: CASSLDRDFGYTF.

This clone was picked up a small number of times. The J gene is TRBJ1-1, the V gene TRBV7-2, with D uncertain. The CDR3 totals 15 residues. V shed 1 base and J shed 1 base, with 10 bases lying between them. Germline CDR1 and CDR2: SGHTA and FQGNSA. In DNA form, the CDR3 reads TGTGCCAGCAGCTTAGGTAGCCTTTCGAACACTGAAGCTTTCTTT. It codes for CASSLGSLSNTEAFF.

This clone was found a few times. The chain recombines TRBV7-9 with TRBJ1-1; a weak D match, TRBD1 (5 bases). V lost 5 bases and J 8 bases, leaving 15 bases between the germline ends. Germline assignment: CDR1 SEHNR and CDR2 FQNEAQ (reference sequence). This CDR3 comprises 13 residues. The CDR3 here is CASSLGARTEAFF. Here the CDR3 DNA reads TGTGCCAGCAGCCTCGGGGCTCGGACAGAAGCTTTCTTT.

This clone was counted a few times. The rearrangement uses TRBV5-1 and TRBJ2-3, with D maybe TRBD1 (5 bases). Looked up from germline, CDR1 is SGHRS and CDR2 is YFSETQ. CDR3 length equals 13 residues. V lost 6 bases, J lost 8 bases, and 16 bases lay in between. The CDR3 DNA reads TGCGCCAGCACCCAGGGTAACGCAGCTACGCAGTATTTT. Translated: CASTQGNAATQYF.

This clone was picked up a small number of times. CDR3 loop: CASRALDTQYF. The CDR3 DNA is TGTGCCAGCAGGGCCTTAGATACGCAGTATTTT. The rearrangement links TRBV2 to TRBJ2-3; D is undetermined. The CDR3 is 11 residues long. The germline V gene has CDR1 SNHLY and CDR2 FYNNEI. V was trimmed by 6 bases and J by 5 bases, leaving 6 bases between them. The variable domain in full, completed from reference TRBV2 and TRBJ2-3, reads EPEVTQTPSHQVTQMGQEVILRCVPISNHLYFYWYRQILGQKVEFLVSFYNNEISEKSEIFDDQFSVERPDGSNFTLKIRSTKLEDSAMYFCASRALDTQYFGPGTRLTVL.

In its sample, this clone was seen a few times. The V and J genes are TRBV25-1 and TRBJ2-2; either TRBD1 or TRBD2 may fit D (5 bases each). The CDR3 extends over 15 amino acids. V lost 5 bases to trimming and J lost 1 base, with 11 bases between them. Germline CDR1 MGHDK, CDR2 SYGVNS. The CDR3 nucleotides are TGTGCCAGCAGTAACGGGGCAATGAACACCGGGGAGCTGTTTTTT. Its translation: CASSNGAMNTGELFF.

The chain employs TRBV4-1 and TRBJ2-2, with TRBD2 matching 7 bases. CDR3 length equals 16 residues. With 2 bases clipped from V and 6 bases from J, the junction kept 9 bases outside the gene matches. Germline-derived CDR1 and CDR2 are MGHRA and YSYEKL. The CDR3 protein is CASSQSGVRSAGELFF. The CDR3 region has the DNA TGCGCCAGCAGCCAAAGCGGGGTGAGGTCGGCCGGGGAGCTGTTTTTT.

In its sample, this clone was seen a few times. The J gene is TRBJ2-7, the V gene TRBV5-4; D unclear. This CDR3 has 12 amino acids. Trimming pared 4 bases from V and 1 base from J, leaving 6 bases between. Germline values: CDR1 SGHNT, CDR2 YYREEE (reference sequence). As DNA, the CDR3 is TGTGCCAGCAGCACTCAATCCTACGAGCAGTACTTC. Translating it yields CASSTQSYEQYF.

This clone was seen a few times. The rearrangement links TRBV7-2 to TRBJ2-7; no clear D. Germline CDR1 is SGHTA and CDR2 is FQGNSA. V was clipped by 1 base and J by 0 bases, with 7 bases between them. The CDR3 loop spans 14 amino acids. In nucleotides, the CDR3 is TGTGCCAGCAGCTTAGAGCCAGCCTCCTACGAGCAGTACTTC. It translates to CASSLEPASYEQYF.

This clone was detected only a few times. This chain uses TRBV7-9 with TRBJ2-5, with 9 positions matching TRBD1. Trimming at V came to 1 base and at J to 5 bases, leaving 5 bases not matched to a gene. This CDR3 spans 15 amino acids. From germline, CDR1 is SEHNR and CDR2 FQNEAQ (reference sequence). CDR3 DNA sequence: TGTGCCAGCAGCTTAGGAGGGACAGGGCCGGAGACCCAGTACTTC. It codes for CASSLGGTGPETQYF. The variable domain in full, with the rest retrieved from reference TRBV7-9 and TRBJ2-5, is DTGVSQNPRHKITKRGQNVTFRCDPISEHNRLYWYRQTLGQGPEFLTYFQNEAQLEKSRLLSDRFSAERPKGSFSTLEIQRTEQGDSAMYLCASSLGGTGPETQYFGPGTRLLVL.

The chain recombines TRBV5-6 with TRBJ2-7; D possibly corresponds to TRBD2 (5 bases). Per the germline V gene, CDR1 is SGHDT and CDR2 is YYEEEE. This CDR3 is built from 13 residues. V was cut by 1 base and J by 3 bases, with 8 bases left in between. Here the CDR3 DNA reads TGTGCCAGCAGCTTGTACCGGGGCTACGAGCAGTACTTC. Amino acids: CASSLYRGYEQYF.

The CDR3, as DNA: TGTGCCAGCAGCGTGGATAGGACCCCCTACGAGCAGTACTTC. This sequence encodes CASSVDRTPYEQYF. The chain uses TRBV9 and TRBJ2-7; D is unresolved. V was cut by 2 bases and J by 2 bases, with 11 bases left in between. Germline assignment: CDR1 SGDLS and CDR2 YYNGEE. The CDR3 covers 14 residues.

V and J are TRBV7-2 and TRBJ1-6; possibly TRBD1 for D (5 bases). The CDR3 is 17 residues long. Trimming shortened V by 1 base and J by 4 bases, and 14 bases separated the two germline ends. Per germline, CDR1 SGHTA and CDR2 FQGNSA. CDR3 in amino acids: CASSLGTRRGYNSPLHF. Written as DNA, the CDR3 is TGTGCCAGCAGCTTAGGGACACGAAGAGGGTATAATTCACCCCTCCACTTT.

This clone has just a few counts. The chain uses TRBV23-1 and TRBJ2-1; D perhaps matches TRBD2 (6 bases). TRBV23-1 counts as an open reading frame of uncertain function. The CDR3 is 12 residues long. V was trimmed by 4 bases and J by 7 bases, leaving 8 bases between them. DNA for the CDR3: TGCGCCAGCAGTCGGGGGAGGAATGAGCAGTTCTTC. It is translated as CASSRGRNEQFF.

This clone has more than one count but fewer than ten. The same CDR3 also results from other DNA sequences found in this sample. V gene TRBV11-2 combines with J gene TRBJ2-6; no clear D gene. The length of the CDR3 is 15 residues. CDR1 is SGHAT, CDR2 FQNNGV, per germline. V gave up 1 base and J gave up 0 bases, with 4 bases separating them. CDR3 region: CASSLGNSGANVLTF. Here the CDR3 DNA reads TGTGCCAGCAGCTTAGGCAACTCTGGGGCCAACGTCCTGACTTTC.

J is TRBJ2-5 and V is TRBV29-1; TRBD2 matches at 9 bases. Unmatched junction bases numbered 13, after V lost 4 bases and J lost 4 bases. The CDR3 spans 16 residues. Looked up from germline, CDR1 is SQVTM and CDR2 is ANQGSEA. Here the CDR3 reads CSVGGPAGGPLETQYF. The CDR3 DNA is TGCAGCGTTGGGGGCCCGGCGGGAGGGCCATTAGAGACCCAGTACTTC.

This clone was seen only a few times. The chain couples TRBV11-2 to TRBJ2-4; D ambiguous. Trimming left V 2 bases short and J 0 bases short, with 8 bases between. Germline loops: CDR1 SGHAT, CDR2 FQNNGV. This CDR3 is 15 amino acids long. CDR3: CASSLQELAKNIQYF. The CDR3 coding sequence is TGTGCCAGCAGCTTACAAGAGCTAGCCAAAAACATTCAGTACTTC. The full variable domain, in which reference TRBV11-2 and TRBJ2-4 provide the parts outside the CDR3, is EAGVAQSPRYKIIEKRQSVAFWCNPISGHATLYWYQQILGQGPKLLIQFQNNGVVDDSQLPKDRFSAERLKGVDSTLKIQPAKLEDSAVYLCASSLQELAKNIQYFGAGTRLSVL.

This clone was seen only a few times. The J gene is TRBJ1-1, the V gene TRBV18; no reliable D call. The V gene's germline CDR1 is KGHSH and CDR2 LQKENI. The CDR3 has 12 residues. V was trimmed by 2 bases and J by 4 bases, leaving 5 bases between them. CDR3 DNA sequence: TGTGCCAGCTCACCAGGGCTCACTGAAGCTTTCTTT. Translation: CASSPGLTEAFF.

A few counts support this clone. V gene TRBV5-1 combines with J gene TRBJ2-7; D is perhaps TRBD2 (5 bases). Germline CDR1 reads SGHRS; CDR2 reads YFSETQ. V was pared by 4 bases and J by 1 base, with 15 bases between. This CDR3 region has 15 residues. The DNA of the CDR3 is TGCGCCAGCAGCCTGAGAGGGCGATCGTCCTACGAGCAGTACTTC. This codes for CASSLRGRSSYEQYF.

This chain connects TRBV7-2 to TRBJ2-3, with a tentative D call TRBD1 (6 bases). V was pared by 4 bases and J by 0 bases, with 11 bases between. The V gene's germline CDR1 is SGHTA and CDR2 FQGNSA. The CDR3 totals 15 residues. CDR3 sequence: CASSSSGQSTDTQYF. The CDR3 DNA follows: TGTGCCAGCAGCTCTTCGGGACAAAGCACAGATACGCAGTATTTT. The entire variable domain, with the rest obtained from reference TRBV7-2 and TRBJ2-3, is as follows: GAGVSQSPSNKVTEKGKDVELRCDPISGHTALYWYRQSLGQGLEFLIYFQGNSAPDKSGLPSDRFSAERTGGSVSTLTIQRTQQEDSAVYLCASSSSGQSTDTQYFGPGTRLTVL.